One sample yielded the 24 T cell receptor beta chains listed below, sequenced in a study of cytomegalovirus exposure and HLA in healthy donors (dated by TCRdb to about 2017). Library preparation used the immunoSEQ multiplex PCR assay. A mixture of 60 forward primers for TCR Vbeta segments and 13 reverse primers for TCR Jbeta segments was used in the multiplex PCR. In its TCRdb copy, this immuneACCESS table keeps in-frame sequences only and misses some clones. Where compared with another copy, unresolved V genes explain less than half of these, and the others have no known cause. The sample table records approximately 200,000 clones; roughly four fifths of these occur just once. Clones ranked in the top ten supply approximately 6.5% of the sample. The specimen was PBMCs. These TCRs come from a woman aged 50 to 60 in good health and CMV-seropositive.

In this sample, this clone turned up once. The rearrangement joins TRBV18 to TRBJ1-5; 7 bases line up with TRBD1. The CDR3 is 15 amino acids. Germline lookup yields CDR1 KGHSH and CDR2 LQKENI. After removal of 4 bases from V and 4 bases from J, the junction contained 7 bases not matched to a gene. The chain's CDR3 is CASSRTGLENQPQHF. The CDR3 DNA is TGTGCCAGCTCACGGACAGGCCTTGAAAATCAGCCCCAGCATTTT.

CDR3 sequence reads: CASSGLAGGPDTQYF. The DNA for the CDR3 is TGTGCCAGCAGTGGACTAGCGGGAGGGCCAGATACGCAGTATTTT. The V gene is TRBV6-1, the J gene TRBJ2-3; TRBD2 matches at 14 bases. The CDR3 spans 15 residues. V shed 4 bases, J shed 4 bases, and the junction held 1 base outside the gene matches. Germline CDR1 MNHNS, CDR2 SASEGT.

The chain links TRBV27 to TRBJ1-4; D gene unclear. The V and J ends lost 4 bases and 10 bases respectively, with 16 bases between them. The CDR3 is made up of 14 amino acids. Germline values: CDR1 MNHEY, CDR2 SMNVEV (reference sequence). DNA for the CDR3: TGTGCCAGCAGTTCCGACTACACGATTGGAAAACTGTTTTTT. Amino acids: CASSSDYTIGKLFF.

This chain joins TRBV28 and TRBJ1-5; D gene ambiguous. CDR1 is MDHEN and CDR2 is SYDVKM in the germline V gene. The V end lost 2 bases, the J end lost 0 bases, and 11 bases lay between the germline ends. This CDR3 comprises 16 residues. The CDR3 loop is CASSLVHPDSNQPQHF. CDR3 nucleotide sequence: TGTGCCAGCAGTTTAGTCCACCCAGATAGCAATCAGCCCCAGCATTTT. The full variable domain, its missing parts supplied by reference TRBV28 and TRBJ1-5, is DVKVTQSSRYLVKRTGEKVFLECVQDMDHENMFWYRQDPGLGLRLIYFSYDVKMKEKGDIPEGYSVSREKKERFSLILESASTNQTSMYLCASSLVHPDSNQPQHFGDGTRLSIL.

The V call is TRBV11-2, the J call TRBJ2-5, with a tentative D call TRBD1 (6 bases). Germline V gene sequence: CDR1 SGHAT, CDR2 FQNNGV. This CDR3 has 12 amino acids. The V end was cut by 5 bases, the J end by 13 bases, with 17 bases between. In DNA form, the CDR3 reads TGTGCCAGCAGCCCAGTCCCGGGACACACGTACTTC. This encodes CASSPVPGHTYF.

Comment on this clone: At one end the junction does not follow the germline gene, possibly because of a read error. Other DNA sequences in the sample encode the same CDR3. The CDR3 here is CSVSPGQVYEQYF. CDR3 DNA: TGTAGCGTTTCTCCGGGACAGGTCTACGAGCAGTACTTC. This rearrangement joins TRBV29-1 to TRBJ2-7; 8 bases line up with TRBD1. The CDR3 is 13 residues long. Germline V gives CDR1 SQVTM, CDR2 ANQGSEA.

This chain uses TRBV7-3 with TRBJ2-5; 8 bases map to TRBD1. V shed 2 bases, J shed 2 bases, and the junction held 4 bases outside the gene matches. Per germline, CDR1 SGHTA and CDR2 FQGTGA. The length of the CDR3 is 15 residues. CDR3 nucleotide sequence: TGTGCCAGCAGCTTAGGGACAGGCCTACAAGAGACCCAGTACTTC. Translation: CASSLGTGLQETQYF.

The J gene is TRBJ1-4, the V gene TRBV7-9, with 12 bases fitting TRBD1. The CDR3 covers 17 residues. The trim removed 5 bases at V and 0 bases at J, leaving 4 bases unmatched. The germline gives CDR1 SEHNR, CDR2 FQNEAQ (reference sequence). As DNA, the CDR3 is TGTGCCAGCAGCGCAGGGACAGGGGGCTCAACTAATGAAAAACTGTTTTTT. It codes for CASSAGTGGSTNEKLFF.

The V call is TRBV27, the J call TRBJ2-3; D is uncertain. This CDR3 contains 13 residues. The germline V gene encodes CDR1 MNHEY and CDR2 SMNVEV (reference sequence). V lost 4 bases and J lost 2, with 7 bases in between. The CDR3 region is CASSSHPTDTQYF. The CDR3 DNA is TGTGCCAGCAGTTCACACCCCACAGATACGCAGTATTTT.

This rearrangement joins TRBV9 to TRBJ2-1, with 9 nucleotides matching TRBD2. V lost 4 bases and J lost 3; bases outside the gene matches: 14. Germline CDR1 SGDLS, CDR2 YYNGEE. The CDR3 is 18 residues long. CDR3 sequence (DNA): TGTGCCAGCAGCCCAGGAAGGACACCAGCGGGAGGCTACAATGAGCAGTTCTTC. This gives the protein CASSPGRTPAGGYNEQFF.

This chain links TRBV5-1 with TRBJ2-5; the match to TRBD2 covers 10 bases. The CDR3 covers 14 residues. V lost 4 bases, J lost 4 bases, and 4 bases stayed unmatched. Germline V gene sequence: CDR1 SGHRS, CDR2 YFSETQ. The CDR3 spells CASSLASGGETQYF. CDR3 DNA: TGCGCCAGCAGCCTGGCTAGCGGGGGAGAGACCCAGTACTTC.

The V call is TRBV9, the J call TRBJ2-5; 8 bases match TRBD2. The CDR3 spans 16 residues. V was clipped by 0 bases and J by 1 base; unmatched bases: 5. Germline values: CDR1 SGDLS, CDR2 YYNGEE. The CDR3 loop reads CASSVGPSGGQETQYF. DNA for the CDR3: TGTGCCAGCAGCGTAGGACCCAGCGGGGGCCAAGAGACCCAGTACTTC. The variable domain in full, completed from reference TRBV9 and TRBJ2-5, reads DSGVTQTPKHLITATGQRVTLRCSPRSGDLSVYWYQQSLDQGLQFLIQYYNGEERAKGNILERFSAQQFPDLHSELNLSSLELGDSALYFCASSVGPSGGQETQYFGPGTRLLVL.

V is TRBV5-1 and J is TRBJ2-1, with 7 bases lining up with TRBD1. Germline CDR1 SGHRS, CDR2 YFSETQ. The V gene end was trimmed by 4 bases and the J gene end by 2 bases; junction bases not matched to a gene: 3. This CDR3 is built from 14 residues. CDR3: CASSRDSTYNEQFF. The CDR3 DNA sequence: TGCGCCAGCAGCCGGGACAGTACCTACAATGAGCAGTTCTTC.

This CDR3 is CASSIRAVGTEAFF. CDR3 DNA sequence: TGTGCCAGTAGTATTAGAGCGGTGGGCACTGAAGCTTTCTTT. The chain is built from TRBV19 and TRBJ1-1; D gene uncertain. Deletions cut 3 bases from V and 4 bases from J, with 12 bases between. The CDR3 sequence is 14 residues long. The germline V gene has CDR1 LNHDA and CDR2 SQIVND (reference sequence).

CDR3 nucleotides: TGTGCCATCGGGACTAGCGGGGACGACAATGAGCAGTTCTTC. It encodes CAIGTSGDDNEQFF. The chain carries TRBV10-3 and TRBJ2-1; 13 bases match TRBD2. CDR3 size: 14 residues. The V and J ends lost 8 bases and 5 bases, in that order; junction bases with no gene match: 3. The germline V gene has CDR1 ENHRY and CDR2 SYGVKD.

The rearrangement uses TRBV19 and TRBJ2-1; D might be TRBD1 (5 bases). The CDR3 is 15 residues long. Trimming removed 8 bases from V and 0 bases from J, with 14 bases in between. Germline V lookup: CDR1 LNHDA, CDR2 SQIVND (reference sequence). In DNA form, the CDR3 reads TGTGCCAGTGCCGCAGGACACCTCTCCTACAATGAGCAGTTCTTC. As protein: CASAAGHLSYNEQFF.

The chain uses TRBV5-1 and TRBJ1-6, with D maybe TRBD1 (6 bases). Germline values: CDR1 SGHRS, CDR2 YFSETQ. This CDR3 is built from 14 residues. V dropped 2 bases and J dropped 7 bases, with 10 bases sitting between them. CDR3 amino acids: CASSFSQGNSPLHF. Here the CDR3 DNA reads TGCGCCAGCAGCTTCAGTCAGGGGAATTCACCCCTCCACTTT.

The chain has TRBV6-6 and TRBJ2-5, with D possibly TRBD1 on 6 matching bases. The length of the CDR3 is 15 residues. The germline V gene has CDR1 MNHNY and CDR2 SVGAGI (reference sequence). Trimming cost V 6 bases and J 5 bases, with 19 bases left between them. CDR3 in DNA: TGTGCCAGCAGGGTAGGATGGGGGCGGAGGGAGACCCAGTACTTC. Translation gives CASRVGWGRRETQYF.

The J gene is TRBJ2-1, the V gene TRBV28, with a possible D match to TRBD1 (6 bases). Germline CDR1 is MDHEN and CDR2 is SYDVKM. V was cut by 6 bases and J by 6 bases, with 12 bases left in between. The CDR3 spans 13 residues. The CDR3 region is CASSLPTGNEQFF. The CDR3 bases are TGTGCCAGCAGCCTCCCGACAGGCAATGAGCAGTTCTTC.

V usage is TRBV19 and J usage is TRBJ2-7, with 9 bases that match TRBD1. Losses at the gene ends were 5 bases for V and 3 bases for J; bases not matched to a gene: 5. CDR3 size: 14 residues. Germline V lookup: CDR1 LNHDA, CDR2 SQIVND (reference sequence). The CDR3 DNA reads as TGTGCCAGTAGTTGGGACAGGGTTGGCTACGAGCAGTACTTC. Translated, it gives CASSWDRVGYEQYF.

The chain is built from TRBV19 and TRBJ1-2, with TRBD1 matching 10 bases. CDR3 size: 13 residues. The germline gives CDR1 LNHDA, CDR2 SQIVND (reference sequence). Trimming at V came to 9 bases and at J to 4 bases, leaving 5 bases not matched to a gene. The CDR3 nucleotides read TGTGCCAGCCGACAGGGGGCTGTCTATGGCTACACCTTC. As protein: CASRQGAVYGYTF.

V gene TRBV2 combines with J gene TRBJ2-3; TRBD2 agrees at 10 bases. The junction had 6 bases not matched to a gene; V was cut back by 4 bases and J by 5 bases. The length of the CDR3 is 15 residues. The germline CDR1 and CDR2 sequences are SNHLY and FYNNEI. CDR3 sequence: CASSVSGGAIDTQYF. CDR3 nucleotides: TGTGCCAGCAGTGTAAGCGGGGGGGCGATAGATACGCAGTATTTT.

This clone was detected a few times. The chain employs TRBV4-1 and TRBJ2-1; 11 bases are shared with TRBD2. The V gene end was trimmed by 6 bases and the J gene end by 8 bases; junction bases not matched to a gene: 9. The CDR3 contains 15 residues. Germline CDR1 and CDR2: MGHRA and YSYEKL. CDR3 coding DNA: TGCGCCAGCAGGATGACTAGCGGGATGAGCGATGAGCAGTTCTTC. The encoded protein is CASRMTSGMSDEQFF.

The chain couples TRBV6-5 to TRBJ1-3, with D possibly matching TRBD1 (5 bases). The germline CDR1 and CDR2 sequences are MNHEY and SVGAGI. This CDR3 contains 15 residues. V lost 0 bases and J lost 3, with 9 bases in between. In nucleotides, the CDR3 is TGTGCCAGCAGTTACTCTTACAGGAGTGGAAACACCATATATTTT. Protein: CASSYSYRSGNTIYF.